Given below is one T cell receptor beta chain in context. CDR1 and CDR2 from the germline V gene are MGHRA and YSYEKL. CDR3 length: 15 amino acids. Trimming cost V 4 bases and J 7 bases, with 19 bases left between them. The data belong to a study of identical twins. TCRdb itself ran the 5' RACE reads through MiXCR, one entry per CDR3 protein. The repertoire consists of roughly 480,000 distinct CDR3 sequences, with roughly 26% occurring once and the leading ten covering roughly 2.8%. These data were also filed under a second study, of T cells expressing NK-cell markers. From that study: Uncertainty persisted over the HCMV specificity of expanded NKG2C+ T cell clones.

This receptor was obtained from a woman under 30 in good health. The source material was CD4+ T cells sorted from blood. This rearrangement joins TRBV4-1 to TRBJ1-2, with a tentative D call TRBD1 (5 bases). Written as DNA, the CDR3 is TGCGCCAGCAGCCCACAGACTGTCCAGGGAGCTGGCTACACCTTC. Its protein is CASSPQTVQGAGYTF.